This T cell receptor beta chain was recovered during a study of blood T cell repertoires in COVID-19. On the study more broadly: There were acute and convalescent COVID-19 samples, and they came from the United States, Italy and Spain.

Original processing notes: Cell counts per sample came from amplifying reference gene primers. The method was immunoSEQ multiplex PCR; TCRdb's version includes in-frame clones alone and lacks a portion of them. The D gene and trimming were derived from the DNA, and the V and J assignments and clone size from that table. Of more than 200,000 clones in the sample, around 80% are singletons; the top ten hold over 9.5%. The V gene's germline CDR1 is SGHRS and CDR2 YFSETQ. V lost 0 bases and J lost 4; bases outside the gene matches: 9. This CDR3 is built from 16 residues. The TCR comes from an elderly woman with acute or convalescent COVID-19. Material: peripheral blood. The rearrangement links TRBV5-1 to TRBJ2-5; 7 bases align to TRBD2. The CDR3 DNA sequence: TGCGCCAGCAGCTTGGGCGGGGGAGCCCTAATAGAGACCCAGTACTTC. This encodes CASSLGGGALIETQYF.